The 22 T cell receptor beta chains in this list originate from one sample, sequenced in a study of T-cell reconstitution after alpha-beta-depleted transplantation in children. For TCRbeta, the library was prepared with unique molecular identifiers. One entry per CDR3 protein, called by TCRdb with MiXCR from the PCR reads. The data hold about 510,000 distinct CDR3 sequences, with more than 9.5% observed a single time. Specimen: PBMCs, mostly from graft donor cells, collected 180 days after TCRalphabeta/CD19-depleted stem cell transplant. The receptors stem from a female patient aged 2-9 years who had a stem cell transplant for aplastic anemia, so the T cells may come from the graft donor.

This clonotype appeared a few times. As DNA, the CDR3 is TGCAGTGCTAGGGCTACCACCTACGAGCAGTACTTC. It translates to CSARATTYEQYF. The J gene is TRBJ2-7, the V gene TRBV20-1, with no clear D. V lost 3 bases to trimming and J lost 2 bases, with 8 bases between them. From germline, CDR1 is DFQATT and CDR2 SNEGSKA (reference sequence). The CDR3 runs to 12 residues.

In this sample, this clonotype turned up a few times. The rearrangement uses TRBV9 and TRBJ2-3; D is unclear. The CDR3 length is 15 residues. V was shortened by 0 bases and J by 0 bases, with 8 bases between the two germline ends. Germline V lookup: CDR1 SGDLS, CDR2 YYNGEE. This CDR3 reads CASSVGGASTDTQYF. The CDR3 region has the DNA TGTGCCAGCAGCGTAGGCGGTGCTAGCACAGATACGCAGTATTTT. The variable domain in full, completed from reference TRBV9 and TRBJ2-3, reads DSGVTQTPKHLITATGQRVTLRCSPRSGDLSVYWYQQSLDQGLQFLIQYYNGEERAKGNILERFSAQQFPDLHSELNLSSLELGDSALYFCASSVGGASTDTQYFGPGTRLTVL.

V and J are TRBV5-1 and TRBJ2-3; D remains ambiguous. V was pared by 4 bases and J by 2 bases, with 17 bases between. CDR1 and CDR2 from the germline V gene are SGHRS and YFSETQ. CDR3 size: 16 residues. The CDR3 DNA is TGCGCCAGCAGCAGCGCAGCAAATTCCTTCACAGATACGCAGTATTTT. This encodes CASSSAANSFTDTQYF.

This clonotype was recorded a few times. The chain recombines TRBV19 with TRBJ1-5; D perhaps matches TRBD1 (5 bases). The CDR3 is 14 amino acids. Trimming pared 1 base from V and 7 bases from J, leaving 11 bases between. Germline assignment: CDR1 LNHDA and CDR2 SQIVND (reference sequence). The DNA for the CDR3 is TGTGCCAGTAGTATAGTTGGGGGAAGCCAGCCCCAGCATTTT. Translation: CASSIVGGSQPQHF.

The chain joins TRBV29-1 to TRBJ2-7; TRBD1 agrees at 7 bases. The V segment lost 6 bases and the J segment 5 bases; nucleotides outside the gene matches: 10. Germline V lookup: CDR1 SQVTM, CDR2 ANQGSEA. The CDR3 extends over 13 amino acids. The CDR3 DNA follows: TGCAGCGTCGACGGGTTCGACAGGGACGAGCAGTACTTC. It translates to CSVDGFDRDEQYF.

The chain joins TRBV6-1 to TRBJ1-5; 8 nucleotides line up with TRBD1. V was clipped by 3 bases and J by 3 bases; unmatched bases: 7. The CDR3 is 16 residues long. Germline values: CDR1 MNHNS, CDR2 SASEGT. CDR3 protein: CASSDPGTGNNQPQHF. The CDR3 coding sequence is TGTGCCAGCAGTGACCCCGGGACAGGAAACAATCAGCCCCAGCATTTT.

This clonotype was seen many times. The V call is TRBV29-1, the J call TRBJ2-1; maybe TRBD1 (6 bases). V lost 6 bases and J 8 bases, leaving 11 bases between the germline ends. The CDR3 is made up of 11 amino acids. The germline V gene has CDR1 SQVTM and CDR2 ANQGSEA. The CDR3 protein is CSVLTGYEQFF. The CDR3 nucleotides read TGCAGCGTCCTAACAGGGTATGAGCAGTTCTTC.

This clonotype was picked up a small number of times. The chain recombines TRBV4-2 with TRBJ2-7; the D gene is possibly TRBD1 (6 bases). Germline lookup yields CDR1 LGHNA and CDR2 YNFKEQ. Trimming left V 1 base short and J 0 bases short, with 7 bases between. The CDR3 is 14 amino acids. In DNA form, the CDR3 reads TGTGCCAGCAGCCAAGCGGACAGCTCCTACGAGCAGTACTTC. It is translated as CASSQADSSYEQYF.

The CDR3 coding sequence is TGTGCCACCAGTGACCCGGTAGAGGGGGCTACCGAGACCCAGTACTTC. It yields the protein CATSDPVEGATETQYF. The rearrangement joins TRBV24-1 to TRBJ2-5, with 7 bases lining up with TRBD1. The CDR3 sequence is 16 residues long. Germline-derived CDR1 and CDR2 are KGHDR and SFDVKD. V was pared by 4 bases and J by 5 bases, with 12 bases of the junction left unmatched.

The chain uses TRBV30 and TRBJ2-7; D is ambiguous. This CDR3 spans 11 amino acids. V was pared by 2 bases and J by 3 bases, with 5 bases between. Germline assignment: CDR1 GTSNPN and CDR2 SVGIG (reference sequence). The CDR3 sequence is CAWSTRYEQYF. The CDR3 DNA reads TGTGCCTGGAGTACCCGCTACGAGCAGTACTTC.

This clonotype was seen only a few times. V is TRBV25-1 and J is TRBJ1-2, with 9 positions matching TRBD1. Germline trimming cut 3 bases from V and 3 bases from J; bases unmatched to any gene: 5. This CDR3 has 15 amino acids. The germline V gene has CDR1 MGHDK and CDR2 SYGVNS. The CDR3 region has the DNA TGTGCCAGCAGTGACGGGACAGGGTGGTACTATGGCTACACCTTC. It codes for CASSDGTGWYYGYTF.

As DNA, the CDR3 is TGTGCCAGCAGTATGGGTAGCGGCCACTTCCAAGAGACCCAGTACTTC. This gives the protein CASSMGSGHFQETQYF. The rearrangement joins TRBV11-3 to TRBJ2-5, with D possibly matching TRBD2 (6 bases). Germline V lookup: CDR1 SGHNT, CDR2 YENEEA. The germline V and J ends were trimmed by 6 bases and 1 base, with 18 bases remaining between them. This CDR3 contains 16 residues.

The V call is TRBV6-2 or TRBV6-3, the J call TRBJ1-3; 9 bases match TRBD1. The length of the CDR3 is 17 residues. Trimming at V came to 2 bases and at J to 1 base, leaving 6 bases not matched to a gene. Germline assignment: CDR1 MNHEY and CDR2 SVGEGT. The CDR3 DNA follows: TGTGCCAGCAGTTACAACCGGGACAGGGCATCTGGAAACACCATATATTTT. Amino acid sequence: CASSYNRDRASGNTIYF.

The chain links TRBV20-1 to TRBJ2-2; 10 bases map to TRBD2. Germline loops: CDR1 DFQATT, CDR2 SNEGSKA (reference sequence). V lost 3 bases, J lost 3 bases, and 4 bases stayed unmatched. The CDR3 has 15 amino acids. The CDR3 DNA reads as TGCAGTGCTAGTGCTAGCGGGAGAGACACCGGGGAGCTGTTTTTT. Translating it yields CSASASGRDTGELFF.

The chain recombines TRBV20-1 with TRBJ2-5, with D possibly TRBD2 on 6 matching bases. The V gene lost 8 bases and the J gene lost 2 bases, with 18 bases spanning the gap. The CDR3 sequence is 14 residues long. From germline, CDR1 is DFQATT and CDR2 SNEGSKA (reference sequence). CDR3 residues: CSPSSAEIQETQYF. In DNA, the CDR3 is TGCAGTCCCTCTAGCGCCGAAATACAAGAGACCCAGTACTTC.

The chain couples TRBV27 to TRBJ1-3; D might be TRBD1 (5 bases). V gave up 1 base and J gave up 9 bases, with 13 bases separating them. CDR1 MNHEY and CDR2 SMNVEV come from the germline V gene (reference sequence). The CDR3 is 14 amino acids. The CDR3 region is CASSLYESQGTIYF. CDR3 bases: TGTGCCAGCAGTTTATATGAATCCCAGGGCACCATATATTTT.

The table lists this clonotype with a few counts. The rearrangement uses TRBV20-1 and TRBJ2-1; no firm D call. Per the germline V gene, CDR1 is DFQATT and CDR2 is SNEGSKA (reference sequence). This CDR3 spans 14 amino acids. Trimming took off 5 bases at V and 5 bases at J, with 16 bases between the two ends. CDR3 DNA: TGCAGTGCTGGCCTCCGGACCCTGAACAATGAGCAGTTCTTC. This sequence encodes CSAGLRTLNNEQFF.

The chain joins TRBV12-3 or TRBV12-4 to TRBJ1-2; D is uncertain. This CDR3 is built from 12 residues. With 8 bases removed from V and 4 bases from J, the gap between germline ends came to 11 bases. CDR3 bases: TGTGCCAGCGCACGCCTCGTCTATGGCTACACCTTC. Encoded protein: CASARLVYGYTF.

This clonotype occurred many times. The chain joins TRBV18 to TRBJ2-7, with 7 bases identical to TRBD1. CDR3 size: 13 residues. Germline-derived CDR1 and CDR2 are KGHSH and LQKENI. J gave up 7 bases and V 5 bases, and 8 bases lay outside the gene matches. The CDR3 here is CASSSTGVGEQYV. Written as DNA, the CDR3 is TGTGCCAGCTCATCCACAGGGGTTGGTGAGCAGTACGTC.

The V gene is TRBV20-1, the J gene TRBJ2-1, with 12 bases that match TRBD2. V shed 3 bases and J 5 bases; nucleotides not matched to a gene: 11. The CDR3 has 17 residues. Germline V lookup: CDR1 DFQATT, CDR2 SNEGSKA (reference sequence). CDR3 protein: CSASGPSGRALNNEQFF. The CDR3 nucleotides read TGCAGTGCTAGTGGCCCTAGCGGGAGGGCTCTCAACAATGAGCAGTTCTTC.

This clonotype has a count of ten or more. This chain connects TRBV20-1 to TRBJ1-5, with 10 bases lining up with TRBD1. V lost 6 bases to trimming and J lost 3 bases; unmatched junction nucleotides: 5. The germline V gene has CDR1 DFQATT and CDR2 SNEGSKA (reference sequence). This CDR3 has 14 amino acids. CDR3 DNA sequence: TGCAGTGCGGGGGGACAGGGGTTCAATCAGCCCCAGCATTTT. It specifies CSAGGQGFNQPQHF.

The genes are TRBV6-2 or TRBV6-3 and TRBJ2-1; TRBD1 matches 11 bases. Germline-derived CDR1 and CDR2 are MNHEY and SVGEGT. The J segment lost 10 bases and the V segment lost 3 bases, leaving 8 bases of the junction unmatched. The CDR3 runs to 15 residues. In DNA, the CDR3 is TGTGCCAGCAGTTATCTTGGGACAGGGGGTTACGAGCAGTTCTTC. This gives the protein CASSYLGTGGYEQFF.